Each of the 23 T cell receptor beta chains below was sequenced from the same sample in a study of cytomegalovirus exposure and HLA in healthy donors. The PCR employed 60 Vbeta primers together with 13 Jbeta primers. The data were produced by immunoSEQ multiplex PCR, yet TCRdb's version contains in-frame clones alone and is incomplete. The repertoire holds tens of thousands of clones, with more than 60% as singletons. The sequencing input was PBMCs. Receptors were obtained from a man aged 40-55 years in good health and CMV-seronegative.

This clone has just a few counts. CDR3 region: CASRGGTLLFEQYF. The DNA for the CDR3 is TGTGCCAGCAGGGGGGGGACATTACTCTTTGAGCAGTACTTC. The rearrangement uses TRBV28 and TRBJ2-7, with a possible D match to TRBD2 (7 bases). Between the trimmed V and J ends, which lost 6 bases and 7 bases, there was a span of 19 bases. The CDR3 runs to 14 residues. Germline values: CDR1 MDHEN, CDR2 SYDVKM.

V usage is TRBV19 and J usage is TRBJ1-4; 10 nucleotides align to TRBD1. Germline CDR1 and CDR2: LNHDA and SQIVND (reference sequence). The CDR3 contains 15 residues. After removal of 9 bases from V and 12 bases from J, the junction contained 16 bases not matched to a gene. The CDR3 nucleotides are TGTGCCAGCAACCTTCGTGGGACAGGGGCTCAAGAACTGTTTTTT. Residues: CASNLRGTGAQELFF.

This chain joins TRBV9 and TRBJ2-5; 7 bases align to TRBD2. Looked up from germline, CDR1 is SGDLS and CDR2 is YYNGEE. The junction had 6 bases not matched to a gene; V was cut back by 1 base and J by 0 bases. The CDR3 extends over 16 amino acids. Here the CDR3 DNA reads TGTGCCAGCAGCGTATCCCTAGCGGAGAACCAAGAGACCCAGTACTTC. The encoded protein is CASSVSLAENQETQYF.

The rearrangement links TRBV7-2 to TRBJ2-1, with 8 bases identical to TRBD2. The CDR3 is 16 residues long. Germline V gene lookup returns CDR1 SGHTA and CDR2 FQGNSA. V trimming: 5 bases; J trimming: 4 bases; junction bases outside the gene matches: 10. The CDR3 region is CASSDRGGGPYNEQFF. DNA for the CDR3: TGTGCCAGCAGCGATAGGGGCGGGGGGCCTTACAATGAGCAGTTCTTC.

The chain employs TRBV6-5 and TRBJ2-7; possibly TRBD2 for D (6 bases). The length of the CDR3 is 13 residues. CDR1 is MNHEY and CDR2 is SVGAGI in the germline V gene. Between the trimmed V and J ends, which lost 5 bases and 4 bases, there was a span of 12 bases. CDR3 nucleotides: TGTGCCAGCAGTGCCGGGGGAGAGTACGAGCAGTACTTC. It specifies CASSAGGEYEQYF.

The gene calls are TRBV5-6 and TRBJ1-1; 10 bases line up with TRBD1. The CDR3 covers 17 residues. V lost 1 base to trimming and J lost 3 bases; unmatched junction nucleotides: 9. Germline V gene sequence: CDR1 SGHDT, CDR2 YYEEEE. The CDR3 here is CASSLFGTGAGDTEAFF. The DNA for the CDR3 is TGTGCCAGCAGCTTGTTTGGGACAGGGGCGGGCGACACTGAAGCTTTCTTT.

This clone was picked up one time. This chain joins TRBV6-6 and TRBJ1-1, with D perhaps matching TRBD1 (5 bases). There are 15 residues in the CDR3. Germline-derived CDR1 and CDR2 are MNHNY and SVGAGI (reference sequence). V shed 5 bases and J shed 4 bases, with 17 bases lying between them. CDR3 DNA: TGTGCCAGCAGTAAACTCCAGGGAGGGAGCACTGAAGCTTTCTTT. Translation: CASSKLQGGSTEAFF.

The chain couples TRBV29-1 to TRBJ2-7; 8 positions agree with TRBD1. The CDR3 runs 14 residues. J lost 0 bases, V lost 5 bases, and 6 bases had no gene match. CDR1 and CDR2 from the germline V gene are SQVTM and ANQGSEA. The CDR3, as DNA: TGCAGCGTTTTTGGGACAGGACACTCCTACGAGCAGTACTTC. Its translation is CSVFGTGHSYEQYF.

About this clone itself: The limits of the CDR3 on the DNA are not certain, so only TCRdb's listed CDR3 is given. The V and J genes are TRBV27 and TRBJ1-1; the D segment call TRBD1 is taken from the table without a DNA check. The CDR3 region is 15 residues in length, termini included. The germline gives CDR1 MNHEY, CDR2 SMNVEV (reference sequence). The CDR3 loop is CASSSSTGGNTEAFF.

V usage is TRBV5-6 and J usage is TRBJ1-4; D may be TRBD1 (6 bases). Germline assignment: CDR1 SGHDT and CDR2 YYEEEE. Trimming took off 4 bases at V and 7 bases at J, with 11 bases between the two ends. This CDR3 is 13 amino acids long. CDR3 protein: CASSKTGFEKLFF. CDR3 bases: TGTGCCAGCAGCAAAACAGGGTTTGAAAAACTGTTTTTT.

V and J are TRBV10-3 and TRBJ2-7, with unresolved D. V was cut by 9 bases and J by 2 bases, with 14 bases left in between. This CDR3 has 13 amino acids. The V gene's germline CDR1 is ENHRY and CDR2 SYGVKD. The CDR3: CAITSNPAYEQYF. CDR3 bases: TGTGCCATTACTTCCAATCCGGCCTACGAGCAGTACTTC.

This chain connects TRBV19 to TRBJ2-5; possibly TRBD1 for D (6 bases). This CDR3 has 14 amino acids. The V end lost 5 bases, the J end lost 8 bases, and 18 bases lay between the germline ends. The V gene's germline CDR1 is LNHDA and CDR2 SQIVND (reference sequence). The CDR3 DNA sequence: TGTGCCAGTAGTTCCCGGGCCACAGGGCAAACCCAGTACTTC. Its translation is CASSSRATGQTQYF. Complete variable domain (other parts from reference TRBV19 and TRBJ2-5): DGGITQSPKYLFRKEGQNVTLSCEQNLNHDAMYWYRQDPGQGLRLIYYSQIVNDFQKGDIAEGYSVSREKKESFPLTVTSAQKNPTAFYLCASSSRATGQTQYFGPGTRLLVL.

The gene calls are TRBV13 and TRBJ2-7, with TRBD2 matching 8 bases. This CDR3 spans 12 amino acids. The germline V gene encodes CDR1 PRHDT and CDR2 FYEKMQ (reference sequence). V gave up 3 bases and J gave up 7 bases; unmatched junction bases: 2. The CDR3 spells CASSLREAEQYF. The CDR3 DNA follows: TGTGCCAGCAGCTTGCGGGAGGCTGAGCAGTACTTC.

The chain joins TRBV7-9 to TRBJ2-1; 8 bases align to TRBD2. The V segment lost 5 bases and the J segment 5 bases; nucleotides outside the gene matches: 8. CDR1 and CDR2 (germline): SEHNR, FQNEAQ (reference sequence). The CDR3 totals 15 residues. In DNA form, the CDR3 reads TGTGCCAGCAGCCCCCCGACTAGCGTCAACAATGAGCAGTTCTTC. This codes for CASSPPTSVNNEQFF.

CDR3: CASSYATSGGLNEQFF. CDR3 bases: TGCGCCAGCAGCTACGCTACTAGCGGGGGGCTCAATGAGCAGTTCTTC. The chain recombines TRBV5-1 with TRBJ2-1; the match to TRBD2 covers 12 bases. This CDR3 has 16 amino acids. Per germline, CDR1 SGHRS and CDR2 YFSETQ. V shed 3 bases, J shed 6 bases, and the junction held 7 bases outside the gene matches.

The V call is TRBV19, the J call TRBJ1-1, with no clear D. The CDR3 contains 14 residues. From germline, CDR1 is LNHDA and CDR2 SQIVND (reference sequence). V shed 5 bases and J shed 3 bases, with 13 bases lying between them. The DNA for the CDR3 is TGTGCCAGTAGTCCCCGGAGGCGGGACACTGAAGCTTTCTTT. Its translation: CASSPRRRDTEAFF.

This chain uses TRBV29-1 with TRBJ1-5; 10 positions agree with TRBD1. The CDR3 covers 13 residues. The ends lost 4 bases at V and 7 bases at J; junction bases unmatched: 4. Germline V gene sequence: CDR1 SQVTM, CDR2 ANQGSEA. The CDR3 here is CSVAGTGAQPQHF. CDR3 coding DNA: TGCAGCGTTGCCGGGACAGGGGCCCAGCCCCAGCATTTT.

This rearrangement joins TRBV27 to TRBJ2-7, with D maybe TRBD2 (6 bases). The V gene lost 6 bases and the J gene lost 7 bases, with 16 bases spanning the gap. Germline V gene sequence: CDR1 MNHEY, CDR2 SMNVEV (reference sequence). CDR3 length: 13 residues. The CDR3 bases are TGTGCCAGCAGCACTGGAGGGGTCCAAGAGCAGTACTTC. Translating it yields CASSTGGVQEQYF.

This sequence joins TRBV6-1 and TRBJ2-1; D uncertain. The CDR3 spans 13 residues. CDR1 and CDR2 (germline): MNHNS, SASEGT. Between the trimmed V and J ends, which lost 7 bases and 1 base, there was a span of 8 bases. The CDR3 DNA reads TGTGCCAGCATTACACGTTCCTACAATGAGCAGTTCTTC. It codes for CASITRSYNEQFF.

The V and J genes are TRBV7-2 and TRBJ1-1, with a weak D call TRBD1 (5 bases). The CDR3 extends over 15 amino acids. CDR1 and CDR2 (germline): SGHTA, FQGNSA. Trimming took 0 bases from V and 1 from J, leaving 9 bases between them. CDR3 coding DNA: TGTGCCAGCAGCTTAGCATTCGGGGGGAACACTGAAGCTTTCTTT. It codes for CASSLAFGGNTEAFF.

The chain is built from TRBV5-1 and TRBJ2-7; TRBD1 agrees at 9 bases. In germline, CDR1 is SGHRS, CDR2 YFSETQ. This CDR3 contains 15 residues. V shed 4 bases and J 5 bases; nucleotides not matched to a gene: 10. As DNA, the CDR3 is TGCGCCAGCAGCATACAGGGGGCTCCCCTGCACGAGCAGTACTTC. As protein: CASSIQGAPLHEQYF.

This clone was found a few times. The chain couples TRBV7-9 to TRBJ1-5; 7 nucleotides match TRBD1. This CDR3 is built from 12 residues. V trimming: 7 bases; J trimming: 11 bases; junction bases outside the gene matches: 8. CDR1 is SEHNR, CDR2 FQNEAQ, per germline (reference sequence). The CDR3 sequence: CASTRDRAAQHF. CDR3 nucleotide sequence: TGTGCCAGCACCCGTGACAGGGCGGCCCAGCATTTT.

The chain couples TRBV5-1 to TRBJ2-1, with 14 positions matching TRBD2. V gave up 4 bases and J gave up 10 bases; unmatched junction bases: 4. CDR3 length: 14 residues. The germline V gene encodes CDR1 SGHRS and CDR2 YFSETQ. CDR3 bases: TGCGCCAGCAGCAGGGGACTAGCGGGGGCAGAGCAGTTCTTC. Protein: CASSRGLAGAEQFF.